This T cell receptor (beta chain) was captured in a study of beta chain features in type 1 diabetes. Overall study findings and caveats: Compared with healthy donors, patients appeared to share more similar naive, central memory and regulatory TCRB repertoires.

This CDR3 has 14 amino acids. Trimming left V 4 bases short and J 2 bases short, with 12 bases between. The germline gives CDR1 SGHRS, CDR2 YFSETQ. Concerning this clone: Its antigen is still unknown.

Without exception, sorted populations had purity beyond 98%. Sequencing targeted expressed TCRB transcripts, as all isolated RNA had been reverse transcribed. Naive, central memory and regulatory T cell samples came to a mean of around 3.5 million reads. Assay: immunoSEQ multiplex PCR; the TCRdb copy retains only in-frame clones and omits some. This table has about 930,000 clones, about a sixth appearing once. This clonotype originated in a woman aged 18-30 years in good health. The V and J genes are TRBV5-1 and TRBJ1-2; no clear D gene. Sequenced: naive CD4+ T cells from blood. The CDR3 sequence is CASSITGPNYGYTF. CDR3 DNA sequence: TGCGCCAGCAGCATCACCGGGCCAAACTATGGCTACACCTTC.